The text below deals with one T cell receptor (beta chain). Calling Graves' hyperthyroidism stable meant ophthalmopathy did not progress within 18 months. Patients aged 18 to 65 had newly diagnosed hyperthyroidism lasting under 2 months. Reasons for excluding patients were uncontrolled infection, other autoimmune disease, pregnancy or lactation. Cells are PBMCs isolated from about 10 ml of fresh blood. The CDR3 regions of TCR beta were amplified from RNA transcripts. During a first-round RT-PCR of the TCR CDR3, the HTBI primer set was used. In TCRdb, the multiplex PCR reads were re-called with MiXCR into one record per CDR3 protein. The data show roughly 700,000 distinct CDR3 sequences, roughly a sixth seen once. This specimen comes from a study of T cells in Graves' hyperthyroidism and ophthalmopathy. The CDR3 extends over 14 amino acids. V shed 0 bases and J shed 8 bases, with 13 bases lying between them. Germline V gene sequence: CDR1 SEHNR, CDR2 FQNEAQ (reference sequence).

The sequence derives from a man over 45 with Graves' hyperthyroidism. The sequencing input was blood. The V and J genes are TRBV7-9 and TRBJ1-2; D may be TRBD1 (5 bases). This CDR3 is CASSLALLWGGYTF. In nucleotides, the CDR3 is TGTGCCAGCAGCTTAGCGCTCCTGTGGGGGGGCTACACCTTC.